What follows is one T cell receptor (beta chain) and its context. What it binds is unknown. The data were taken from a study of T and B cells in COVID-19 patients. Overall study: Of around 20 active-infection patients, approximately 18 carried comorbidities linked to unfavorable COVID-19 outcome.

Study-level findings and limits: Active COVID-19 showed highly clonal TRB repertoires; recovery showed diversity and richness above healthy donors.

Multiplex PCR with BIOMED2 TRB-A/B primer pools amplified TRB rearrangements. One entry per CDR3 protein results from TCRdb running MiXCR on the multiplex PCR reads. The table includes roughly 5,200 distinct CDR3 sequences, 25% to 30% detected once. Each TRB amplification used 250-500 ng of genomic DNA from blood. The germline V gene has CDR1 SEHNR and CDR2 FQNEAQ (reference sequence). V shed 2 bases and J shed 4 bases, with 14 bases lying between them. This CDR3 is built from 15 residues. This sequence was found in a human donor with active COVID-19. The sequenced sample was blood. The chain couples TRBV7-9 to TRBJ1-2, with D hard to call. CDR3: CASSLQGAGIYGYTF. CDR3 nucleotides: TGTGCCAGCAGCTTACAAGGAGCGGGGATCTATGGCTACACCTTC.